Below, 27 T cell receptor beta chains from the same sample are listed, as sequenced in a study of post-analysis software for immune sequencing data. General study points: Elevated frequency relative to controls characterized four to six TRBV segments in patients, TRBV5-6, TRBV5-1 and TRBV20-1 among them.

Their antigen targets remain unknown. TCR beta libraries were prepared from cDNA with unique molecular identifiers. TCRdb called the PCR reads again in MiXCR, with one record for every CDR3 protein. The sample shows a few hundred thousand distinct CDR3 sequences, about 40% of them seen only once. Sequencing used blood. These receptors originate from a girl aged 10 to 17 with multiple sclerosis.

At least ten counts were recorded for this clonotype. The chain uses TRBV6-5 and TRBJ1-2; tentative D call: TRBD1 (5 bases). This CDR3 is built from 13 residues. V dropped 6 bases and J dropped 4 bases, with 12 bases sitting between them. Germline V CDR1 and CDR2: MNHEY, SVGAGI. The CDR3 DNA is TGTGCCAGCAGACATACAGGCTTCTATGGCTACACCTTC. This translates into CASRHTGFYGYTF.

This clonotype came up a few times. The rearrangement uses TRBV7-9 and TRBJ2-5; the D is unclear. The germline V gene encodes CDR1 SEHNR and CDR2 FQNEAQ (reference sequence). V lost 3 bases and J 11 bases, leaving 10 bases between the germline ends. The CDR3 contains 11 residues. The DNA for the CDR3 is TGTGCCAGCAGCTTCGTAAATGAGCAGTACTTC. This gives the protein CASSFVNEQYF.

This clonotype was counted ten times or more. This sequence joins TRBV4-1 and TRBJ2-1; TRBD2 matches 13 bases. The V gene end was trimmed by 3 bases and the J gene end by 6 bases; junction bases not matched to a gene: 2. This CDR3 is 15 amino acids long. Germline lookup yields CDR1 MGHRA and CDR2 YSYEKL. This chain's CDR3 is CASSHWTSGSNEQFF. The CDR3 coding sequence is TGCGCCAGCAGCCACTGGACTAGCGGGAGCAATGAGCAGTTCTTC.

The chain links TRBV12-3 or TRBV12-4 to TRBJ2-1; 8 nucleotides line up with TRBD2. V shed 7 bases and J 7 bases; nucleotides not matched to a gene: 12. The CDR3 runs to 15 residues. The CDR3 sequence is CASTENSGKMNEQFF. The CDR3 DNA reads TGTGCCAGCACCGAAAATAGCGGGAAGATGAATGAGCAGTTCTTC.

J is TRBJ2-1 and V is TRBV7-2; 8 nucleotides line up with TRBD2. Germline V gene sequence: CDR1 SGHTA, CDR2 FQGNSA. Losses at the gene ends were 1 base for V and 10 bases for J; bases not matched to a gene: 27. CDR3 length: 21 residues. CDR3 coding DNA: TGTGCCAGCAGCTTAGTCCGTGTCGGGGGGGCCTATGGCCGTCGGGCGCACGAGCAGTTCTTC. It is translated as CASSLVRVGGAYGRRAHEQFF. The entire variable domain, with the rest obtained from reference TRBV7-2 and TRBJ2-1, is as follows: GAGVSQSPSNKVTEKGKDVELRCDPISGHTALYWYRQSLGQGLEFLIYFQGNSAPDKSGLPSDRFSAERTGGSVSTLTIQRTQQEDSAVYLCASSLVRVGGAYGRRAHEQFFGPGTRLTVL.

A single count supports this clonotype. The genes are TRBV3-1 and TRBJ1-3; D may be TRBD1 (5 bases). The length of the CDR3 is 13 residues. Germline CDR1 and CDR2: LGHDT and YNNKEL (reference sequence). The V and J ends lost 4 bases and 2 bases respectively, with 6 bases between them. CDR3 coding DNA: TGTGCCAGCAGCCTCAGGGCTGGAAACACCATATATTTT. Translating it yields CASSLRAGNTIYF.

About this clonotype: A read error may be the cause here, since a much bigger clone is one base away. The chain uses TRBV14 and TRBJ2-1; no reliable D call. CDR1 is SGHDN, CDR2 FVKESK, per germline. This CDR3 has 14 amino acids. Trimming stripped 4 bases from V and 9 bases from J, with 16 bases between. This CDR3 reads CASSREWVVSEQFF. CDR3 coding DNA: TGTGCCAGCAGCCGAGAGTGGGTGGTTAGTGAGCAGTTCTTC.

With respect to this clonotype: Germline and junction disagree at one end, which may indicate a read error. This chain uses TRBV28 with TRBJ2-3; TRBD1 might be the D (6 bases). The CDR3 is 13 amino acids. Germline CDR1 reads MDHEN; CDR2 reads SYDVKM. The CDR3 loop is CVSRGPWTDTQYF. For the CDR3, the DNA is TGTGTCAGCAGGGGACCATGGACAGATACGCAGTATTTT.

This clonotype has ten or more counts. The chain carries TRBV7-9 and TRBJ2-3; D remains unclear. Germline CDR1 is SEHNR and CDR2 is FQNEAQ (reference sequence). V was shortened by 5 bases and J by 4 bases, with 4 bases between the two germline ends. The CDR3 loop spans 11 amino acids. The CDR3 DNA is TGTGCCAGCAGCGATTCAGATACGCAGTATTTT. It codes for CASSDSDTQYF. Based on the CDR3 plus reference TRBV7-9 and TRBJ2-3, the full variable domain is DTGVSQNPRHKITKRGQNVTFRCDPISEHNRLYWYRQTLGQGPEFLTYFQNEAQLEKSRLLSDRFSAERPKGSFSTLEIQRTEQGDSAMYLCASSDSDTQYFGPGTRLTVL.

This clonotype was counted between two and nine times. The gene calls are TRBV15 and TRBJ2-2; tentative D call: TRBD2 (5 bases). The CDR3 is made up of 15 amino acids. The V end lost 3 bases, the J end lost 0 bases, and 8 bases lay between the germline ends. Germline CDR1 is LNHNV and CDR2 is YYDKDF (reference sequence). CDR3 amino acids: CATSSSVANTGELFF. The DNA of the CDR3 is TGTGCCACCAGCAGTAGCGTCGCGAACACCGGGGAGCTGTTTTTT. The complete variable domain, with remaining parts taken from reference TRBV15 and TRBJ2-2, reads DAMVIQNPRYQVTQFGKPVTLSCSQTLNHNVMYWYQQKSSQAPKLLFHYYDKDFNNEADTPDNFQSRRPNTSFCFLDIRSPGLGDTAMYLCATSSSVANTGELFFGEGSRLTVL.

CDR3 coding DNA: TGCGCCAGCAGCTTAGGCATTAGCACAGATACGCAGTATTTT. Its translation: CASSLGISTDTQYF. V is TRBV5-1 and J is TRBJ2-3; D gene ambiguous. Germline V gives CDR1 SGHRS, CDR2 YFSETQ. This CDR3 contains 14 residues. Trimming pared 2 bases from V and 0 bases from J, leaving 7 bases between.

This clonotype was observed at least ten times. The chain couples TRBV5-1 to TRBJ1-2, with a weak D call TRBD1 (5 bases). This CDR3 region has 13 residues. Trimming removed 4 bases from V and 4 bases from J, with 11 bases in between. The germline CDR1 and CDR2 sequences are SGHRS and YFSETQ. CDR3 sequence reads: CASSLGGGYGYTF. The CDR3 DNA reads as TGCGCCAGCAGCCTTGGGGGTGGCTATGGCTACACCTTC.

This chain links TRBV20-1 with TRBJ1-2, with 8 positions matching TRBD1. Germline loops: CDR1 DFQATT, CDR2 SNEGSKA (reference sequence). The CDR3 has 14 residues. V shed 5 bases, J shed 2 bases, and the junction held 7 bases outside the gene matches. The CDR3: CSAFGGQGNYGYTF. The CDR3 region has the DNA TGCAGTGCTTTTGGCGGACAGGGCAACTATGGCTACACCTTC.

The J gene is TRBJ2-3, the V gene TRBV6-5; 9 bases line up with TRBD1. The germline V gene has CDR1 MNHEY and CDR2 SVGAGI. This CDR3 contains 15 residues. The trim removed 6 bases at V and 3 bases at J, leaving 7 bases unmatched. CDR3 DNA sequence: TGTGCCAGCAGATACCGGGACAGGGCTACAGATACGCAGTATTTT. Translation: CASRYRDRATDTQYF.

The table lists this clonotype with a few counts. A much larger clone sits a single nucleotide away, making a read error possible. The CDR3 sequence: CASSSHAGGFGDEQFF. CDR3 bases: TGTGCCAGCAGCTCCCACGCTGGCGGGTTCGGGGATGAGCAGTTCTTC. The chain joins TRBV11-2 to TRBJ2-1; tentatively, D is TRBD2 (5 bases). Trimming cost V 4 bases and J 8 bases, with 21 bases left between them. The CDR3 has 16 residues. Germline CDR1 is SGHAT and CDR2 is FQNNGV.

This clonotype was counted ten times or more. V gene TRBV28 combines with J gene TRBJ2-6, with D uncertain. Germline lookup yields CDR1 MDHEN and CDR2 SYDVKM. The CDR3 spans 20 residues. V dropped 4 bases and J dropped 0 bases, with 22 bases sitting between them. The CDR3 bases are TGTGCCAGCAGTTCTCACTACCCGAGGTTCGTGAGCTCTGGGGCCAACGTCCTGACTTTC. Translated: CASSSHYPRFVSSGANVLTF.

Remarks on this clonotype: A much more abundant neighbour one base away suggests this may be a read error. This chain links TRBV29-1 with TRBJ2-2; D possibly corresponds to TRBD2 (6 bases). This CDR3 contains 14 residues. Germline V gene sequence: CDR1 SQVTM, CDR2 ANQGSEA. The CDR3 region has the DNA TGCAGCGTTGACGGTCCTTCGCGGGGCGGGGAGCGGTTTTTT. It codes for CSVDGPSRGGERFF.

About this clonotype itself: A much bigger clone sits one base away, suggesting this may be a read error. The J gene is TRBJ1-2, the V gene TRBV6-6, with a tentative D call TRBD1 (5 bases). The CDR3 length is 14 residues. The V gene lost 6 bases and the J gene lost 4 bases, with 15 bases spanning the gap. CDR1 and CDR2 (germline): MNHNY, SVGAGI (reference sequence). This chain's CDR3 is CASRYGGEGYGYTF. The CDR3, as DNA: TGTGCCAGCAGGTACGGGGGGGAAGGCTATGGCTACACCTTC.

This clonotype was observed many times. The chain's CDR3 is CASSPGQGPAYGNQPQHF. The CDR3, as DNA: TGCGCCAGCAGCCCAGGACAGGGCCCGGCTTACGGCAATCAGCCCCAGCATTTT. The chain links TRBV5-1 to TRBJ1-5, with 8 bases matching TRBD1. The junction had 14 bases not matched to a gene; V was cut back by 4 bases and J by 2 bases. This CDR3 is 18 amino acids long. Germline CDR1 reads SGHRS; CDR2 reads YFSETQ.

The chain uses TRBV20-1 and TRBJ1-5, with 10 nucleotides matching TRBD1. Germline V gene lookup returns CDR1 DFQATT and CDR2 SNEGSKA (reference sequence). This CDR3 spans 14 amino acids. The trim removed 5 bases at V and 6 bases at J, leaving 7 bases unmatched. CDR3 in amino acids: CSAEDRGIGQPQHF. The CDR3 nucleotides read TGCAGTGCTGAGGACAGGGGGATCGGTCAGCCCCAGCATTTT.

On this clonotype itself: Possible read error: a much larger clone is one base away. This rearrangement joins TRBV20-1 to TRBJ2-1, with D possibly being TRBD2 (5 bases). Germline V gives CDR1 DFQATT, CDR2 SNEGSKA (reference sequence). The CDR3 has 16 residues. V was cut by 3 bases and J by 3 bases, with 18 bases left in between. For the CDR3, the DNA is TGCAGTGCTAGGGACCAGCGGAGACTAAACTACAATGAGCAGTTCTTC. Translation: CSARDQRRLNYNEQFF.

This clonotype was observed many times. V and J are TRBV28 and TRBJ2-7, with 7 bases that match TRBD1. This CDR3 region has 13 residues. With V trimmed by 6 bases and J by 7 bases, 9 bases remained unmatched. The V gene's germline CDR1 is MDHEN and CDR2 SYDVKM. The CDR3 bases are TGTGCCAGCAGACAGGGGCTGTATGGAGAGCAGTACTTC. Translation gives CASRQGLYGEQYF.

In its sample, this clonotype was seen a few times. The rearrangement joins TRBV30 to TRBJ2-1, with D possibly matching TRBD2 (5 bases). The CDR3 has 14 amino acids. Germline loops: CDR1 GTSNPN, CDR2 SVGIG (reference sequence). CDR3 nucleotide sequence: TGTGCTTCCACGGGGAGAACCTCCTACAATGAGCAGTTCTTC. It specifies CASTGRTSYNEQFF.

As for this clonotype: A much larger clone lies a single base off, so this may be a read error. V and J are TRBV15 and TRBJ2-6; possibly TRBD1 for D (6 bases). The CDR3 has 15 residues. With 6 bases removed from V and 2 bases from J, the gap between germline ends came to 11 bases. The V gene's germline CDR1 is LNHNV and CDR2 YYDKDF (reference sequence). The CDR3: CATSARGTGANVLTF. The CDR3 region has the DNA TGTGCCACCAGTGCCAGGGGTACTGGGGCCAACGTCCTGACTTTC. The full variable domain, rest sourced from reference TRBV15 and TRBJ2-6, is DAMVIQNPRYQVTQFGKPVTLSCSQTLNHNVMYWYQQKSSQAPKLLFHYYDKDFNNEADTPDNFQSRRPNTSFCFLDIRSPGLGDTAMYLCATSARGTGANVLTFGAGSRLTVL.

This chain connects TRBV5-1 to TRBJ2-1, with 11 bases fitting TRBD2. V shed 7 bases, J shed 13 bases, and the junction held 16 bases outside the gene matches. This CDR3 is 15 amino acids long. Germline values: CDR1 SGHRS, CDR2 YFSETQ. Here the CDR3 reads CASQETSGELFGQFF. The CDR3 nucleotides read TGCGCCAGCCAAGAGACTAGCGGGGAGTTATTTGGACAGTTCTTC.

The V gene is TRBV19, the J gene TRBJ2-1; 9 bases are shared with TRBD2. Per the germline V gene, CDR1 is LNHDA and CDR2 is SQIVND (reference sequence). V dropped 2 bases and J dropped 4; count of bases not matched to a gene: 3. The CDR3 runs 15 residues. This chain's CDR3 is CASSIRGGDYNEQFF. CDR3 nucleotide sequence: TGTGCCAGTAGTATACGCGGGGGGGATTACAATGAGCAGTTCTTC.

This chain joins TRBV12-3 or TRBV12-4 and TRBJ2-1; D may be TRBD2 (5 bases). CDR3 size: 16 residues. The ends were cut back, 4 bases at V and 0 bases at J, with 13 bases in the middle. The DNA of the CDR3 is TGTGCCAGCAGTTCTACAGACGGAGGCTCCTACAATGAGCAGTTCTTC. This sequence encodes CASSSTDGGSYNEQFF.